These T cell receptor beta chains were read from a single sample in a study. Via MiXCR, TCRdb re-called the 5' RACE reads, giving one row per CDR3 protein. The table lists 55,000 to 75,000 distinct CDR3 sequences, nearly 30% of them singletons, with 2% to 2.5% in the top ten. The sequenced sample consisted of tumor-infiltrating naive CD4+ T cells sorted from the breast tumor. The receptors stem from a female donor with breast cancer. Both conserved end residues are part of each CDR3. A D gene is named only where the DNA matches it firmly. Only part of the rows carry a size: once, few, many, or a class if the clone is expanded.

V: TRBV2; J: TRBJ1-5; size: -; D: -; CDR3: CARDNQPQHF; DNA: TGTGCCAGGGACAATCAGCCCCAGCATTTT
V: TRBV20-1; J: TRBJ2-2; size: -; D: TRBD2; CDR3: CSADSGRAHGELFF; DNA: TGCAGTGCTGATAGCGGGAGGGCCCACGGGGAGCTGTTTTTT
V: TRBV7-9; J: TRBJ2-7; size: few; D: -; CDR3: CASSSGAWAQVEQYF; DNA: TGTGCCAGCAGCTCCGGCGCGTGGGCGCAGGTCGAGCAGTACTTC
V: TRBV6-2/TRBV6-3; J: TRBJ2-4; size: medium-sized; D: TRBD2; CDR3: CASSSGHLRLAGEVIQYF; DNA: TGTGCCAGCAGCTCAGGACACCTCCGACTAGCGGGAGAAGTCATTCAGTACTTC
V: TRBV29-1; J: TRBJ2-3; size: -; D: TRBD1; CDR3: CSAGTGGLNTQYF; DNA: TGCAGCGCCGGGACAGGGGGCCTGAATACGCAGTATTTT
V: TRBV5-1; J: TRBJ1-5; size: few; D: -; CDR3: CASSLGAGEIQPQHF; DNA: TGCGCCAGCAGCTTGGGGGCTGGGGAAATTCAGCCCCAGCATTTT
V: TRBV14; J: TRBJ2-5; size: -; D: TRBD2; CDR3: CASRPGLVETQYF; DNA: TGTGCCAGCAGGCCGGGACTAGTGGAGACCCAGTACTTC
V: TRBV5-1; J: TRBJ1-2; size: few; D: -; CDR3: CASSLDSQGMKTGYTF; DNA: TGCGCCAGCAGCTTGGATAGTCAGGGGATGAAAACTGGCTACACCTTC
V: TRBV5-1; J: TRBJ1-1; size: -; D: -; CDR3: CASKPRQERMNTEAFF; DNA: TGCGCCAGCAAACCTAGACAGGAGCGGATGAACACTGAAGCTTTCTTT
V: TRBV4-2; J: TRBJ2-2; size: few; D: TRBD1; CDR3: CASSREGQGFIGELFF; DNA: TGTGCCAGCAGCCGGGAGGGACAGGGGTTCATCGGGGAGCTGTTTTTT
V: TRBV30; J: TRBJ2-3; size: -; D: -; CDR3: CACRQSGTDTQYF; DNA: TGTGCCTGTCGACAGTCCGGCACAGATACGCAGTATTTT
V: TRBV5-1; J: TRBJ2-5; size: -; D: TRBD2; CDR3: CASSSIGGGAETQYF; DNA: TGCGCCAGCAGTTCGATCGGCGGGGGTGCAGAGACCCAGTACTTC
V: TRBV5-6; J: TRBJ1-4; size: once; D: TRBD1; CDR3: CASSLSSGQYEKLFF; DNA: TGTGCCAGCAGCTTGAGTTCGGGACAGTATGAAAAACTGTTTTTT
V: TRBV2; J: TRBJ2-7; size: once; D: -; CDR3: CASSGTQSYEQYF; DNA: TGTGCCAGCAGTGGGACCCAATCCTACGAGCAGTACTTC
V: TRBV20-1; J: TRBJ2-2; size: many; D: -; CDR3: CSAQATKTGELFF; DNA: TGCAGTGCGCAAGCAACGAAAACCGGGGAGCTGTTTTTT
V: TRBV12-3/TRBV12-4; J: TRBJ1-5; size: -; D: TRBD1; CDR3: CTSSWTGPNQPQHF; DNA: TGTACCAGCAGCTGGACAGGGCCCAATCAGCCCCAGCATTTT
V: TRBV7-3; J: TRBJ2-3; size: -; D: -; CDR3: CASSLMGPGDTQYF; DNA: TGTGCCAGCAGCTTAATGGGCCCTGGAGATACGCAGTATTTT
V: TRBV5-1; J: TRBJ2-7; size: -; D: -; CDR3: CASSRDTYEQYF; DNA: TGCGCCAGCAGCAGGGACACCTACGAGCAGTACTTC
V: TRBV6-1; J: TRBJ2-1; size: few; D: TRBD2; CDR3: CASSERSGRARSYNEQFF; DNA: TGTGCCAGCAGTGAAAGAAGCGGGAGGGCCCGTTCCTACAATGAGCAGTTCTTC
V: TRBV20-1; J: TRBJ1-3; size: few; D: -; CDR3: CSAKNLGAGNTIYF; DNA: TGCAGTGCTAAGAATTTGGGGGCTGGAAACACCATATATTTT
V: TRBV11-2; J: TRBJ1-2; size: -; D: -; CDR3: CASRPNRDGGYTF; DNA: TGTGCCAGCAGGCCCAACAGGGATGGGGGCTACACCTTC
V: TRBV4-2; J: TRBJ2-1; size: many; D: -; CDR3: CASSQDINVPFF; DNA: TGTGCCAGCAGCCAAGATATAAACGTTCCGTTCTTC
V: TRBV7-3; J: TRBJ2-3; size: -; D: -; CDR3: CASSLDLSTDTQYF; DNA: TGTGCCAGCAGCCTGGACCTGTCCACAGATACGCAGTATTTT
V: TRBV20-1; J: TRBJ1-6; size: -; D: -; CDR3: CSASGNRASNSPLHF; DNA: TGCAGTGCTAGTGGGAACAGGGCCAGTAATTCACCCCTCCACTTT
V: TRBV5-1; J: TRBJ2-5; size: many; D: -; CDR3: CASSLDSFPLETQYF; DNA: TGCGCCAGCAGCTTGGACAGCTTCCCTCTAGAGACCCAGTACTTC
V: TRBV12-3/TRBV12-4; J: TRBJ2-7; size: few; D: -; CDR3: CASSLVSSGEQYF; DNA: TGTGCCAGCAGTTTAGTAAGTAGCGGCGAGCAGTACTTC
V: TRBV9; J: TRBJ1-1; size: -; D: -; CDR3: CASSIDPPSGINTEAFF; DNA: TGTGCCAGCAGCATAGACCCGCCCAGTGGGATTAACACTGAAGCTTTCTTT
V: TRBV12-3/TRBV12-4; J: TRBJ2-1; size: many; D: -; CDR3: CASSPEISAYNEQFF; DNA: TGTGCCAGCAGTCCGGAGATCAGCGCCTACAATGAGCAGTTCTTC
V: TRBV5-1; J: TRBJ1-1; size: -; D: -; CDR3: CASGGEREAFF; DNA: TGCGCCAGCGGGGGGGAACGCGAAGCTTTCTTT
V: TRBV7-6; J: TRBJ2-5; size: few; D: TRBD1; CDR3: CASSLVWTGKETQYF; DNA: TGTGCCAGCAGCTTAGTTTGGACAGGGAAAGAGACCCAGTACTTC
V: TRBV7-3; J: TRBJ2-4; size: -; D: -; CDR3: CASSQDRGKNIQYF; DNA: TGTGCCAGCAGCCAGGACAGAGGCAAAAACATTCAGTACTTC
V: TRBV28; J: TRBJ1-2; size: -; D: -; CDR3: CASTRVGLNYGYTF; DNA: TGTGCCAGCACTCGTGTGGGACTCAACTATGGCTACACCTTC
V: TRBV18; J: TRBJ1-5; size: -; D: -; CDR3: CASSPSGLGQPQHF; DNA: TGTGCCAGCTCACCATCAGGGTTAGGGCAGCCCCAGCATTTT
V: TRBV6-5; J: TRBJ2-2; size: -; D: TRBD2; CDR3: CASSYAAGGSTGELFF; DNA: TGTGCCAGCAGTTACGCAGCGGGAGGGTCCACCGGGGAGCTGTTTTTT
V: TRBV7-2; J: TRBJ1-2; size: -; D: -; CDR3: CASSLGSQNYGYTF; DNA: TGTGCCAGCAGCTTAGGGTCCCAAAACTATGGCTACACCTTC
V: TRBV5-5; J: TRBJ2-1; size: -; D: TRBD2; CDR3: CASSLLGTSGGNEQFF; DNA: TGTGCCAGCAGCTTGTTGGGGACTAGCGGGGGTAATGAGCAGTTCTTC
V: TRBV3-1; J: TRBJ2-1; size: few; D: TRBD2; CDR3: CASSHPSGGADEQFF; DNA: TGTGCCAGCAGCCATCCTAGCGGGGGGGCAGATGAGCAGTTCTTC
V: TRBV4-1; J: TRBJ1-6; size: -; D: -; CDR3: CASSRPGENSPLHF; DNA: TGCGCCAGCAGCCGCCCAGGGGAGAATTCACCCCTCCACTTT
V: TRBV4-2; J: TRBJ1-1; size: -; D: -; CDR3: CASSPSGAANTEAFF; DNA: TGTGCCAGCAGCCCTTCCGGGGCAGCTAACACTGAAGCTTTCTTT
V: TRBV4-3; J: TRBJ2-1; size: few; D: TRBD2; CDR3: CASSQDRTSGMGAYNEQFF; DNA: TGCGCCAGCAGCCAAGACCGGACTAGCGGGATGGGGGCCTACAATGAGCAGTTCTTC
V: TRBV7-6; J: TRBJ1-1; size: few; D: TRBD1; CDR3: CASSSTGQGLNTEAFF; DNA: TGTGCCAGCAGCTCAACGGGACAGGGTTTGAACACTGAAGCTTTCTTT
V: TRBV5-1; J: TRBJ1-1; size: few; D: -; CDR3: CASRADWGTEAFF; DNA: TGCGCCAGCCGGGCCGATTGGGGCACTGAAGCTTTCTTT
V: TRBV7-3; J: TRBJ2-7; size: few; D: TRBD1; CDR3: CASSLDRSSYEQYF; DNA: TGTGCCAGCAGCCTGGACAGGAGCTCCTACGAGCAGTACTTC
V: TRBV10-2; J: TRBJ2-7; size: -; D: TRBD2; CDR3: CASRSSGSNNEQYF; DNA: TGCGCCAGCCGCTCTAGCGGGAGTAACAATGAGCAGTACTTC
V: TRBV29-1; J: TRBJ1-3; size: once; D: TRBD1; CDR3: CGARDRVGNTIYF; DNA: TGCGGCGCCAGGGACAGGGTGGGAAACACCATATATTTT
V: TRBV10-2; J: TRBJ1-1; size: -; D: -; CDR3: CASRPAMGTEAFF; DNA: TGCGCCAGCAGGCCGGCCATGGGAACTGAAGCTTTCTTT
V: TRBV7-2; J: TRBJ2-3; size: few; D: -; CDR3: CAILNQGSSTDTQYF; DNA: TGTGCCATTCTTAACCAGGGATCTAGCACAGATACGCAGTATTTT
V: TRBV5-1; J: TRBJ2-7; size: many; D: -; CDR3: CASSFDVGSSSYEQYF; DNA: TGCGCCAGCAGCTTCGACGTAGGTAGCAGCTCCTACGAGCAGTACTTC
V: TRBV11-2; J: TRBJ2-7; size: few; D: -; CDR3: CASSREPAYEQYF; DNA: TGTGCCAGCAGCCGGGAACCGGCCTACGAGCAGTACTTC
V: TRBV12-3/TRBV12-4; J: TRBJ2-7; size: -; D: -; CDR3: CASSLRIGQSSYEQYF; DNA: TGTGCCAGCAGTTTAAGAATCGGTCAAAGCTCCTACGAGCAGTACTTC
V: TRBV7-8; J: TRBJ1-4; size: few; D: -; CDR3: CASSLGRGRDEKLFF; DNA: TGTGCCAGCAGCCTCGGGAGGGGCCGCGATGAAAAACTGTTTTTT
V: TRBV5-4; J: TRBJ2-7; size: -; D: TRBD1; CDR3: CASSTAGTGNEQYF; DNA: TGTGCCAGCAGCACAGCCGGGACAGGGAACGAGCAGTACTTC
V: TRBV5-1; J: TRBJ1-2; size: many; D: -; CDR3: CASSTTGVNGYTF; DNA: TGCGCCAGCAGCACGACTGGGGTAAATGGCTACACCTTC
V: TRBV6-5; J: TRBJ2-3; size: -; D: -; CDR3: CASRATGSSTDTQYF; DNA: TGTGCCAGCAGGGCAACGGGAAGTAGTACAGATACGCAGTATTTT